Listed below are T cell receptor beta chains from one sample, sequenced in a study of CD8 T cells in Susac syndrome. One entry per CDR3 protein, called by TCRdb with MiXCR from the immunoSEQ multiplex PCR reads. The data hold 200,000 to 300,000 distinct CDR3 sequences, with 90% to 96% observed a single time. Sequences were obtained from CD4+ T cells from PBMCs. Every receptor here comes from a human donor with Susac syndrome. CDR3s include the opening cysteine and the closing phenylalanine or tryptophan. D genes are given only for firm matches. Some rows have no size entry. The others give once, few or many, or a class for an expanded clone.

CDR3aa: CASSLAGGADTQYF
CDR3nt: TGTGCCAGCAGCTTGGCGGGGGGCGCAGATACGCAGTATTTT
abundance: -
d_gene: -
j_gene: TRBJ2-3
v_gene: TRBV5-4

CDR3aa: CASSPRRVSYNEQFF
CDR3nt: TGTGCCAGCAGCCCGCGGCGGGTCTCCTACAATGAGCAGTTCTTC
abundance: once
d_gene: -
j_gene: TRBJ2-1
v_gene: TRBV9

CDR3aa: CSARSAGAQPQHF
CDR3nt: TGCAGTGCTAGATCCGCAGGGGCTCAGCCCCAGCATTTT
abundance: -
d_gene: -
j_gene: TRBJ1-5
v_gene: TRBV20-1

CDR3aa: CASSLPPAYEQYF
CDR3nt: TGTGCCAGCAGCCTTCCCCCTGCATACGAGCAGTACTTC
abundance: once
d_gene: -
j_gene: TRBJ2-7
v_gene: TRBV6-5

CDR3aa: CASNSDRGNYGYTF
CDR3nt: TGTGCCAGCAACAGCGACAGAGGGAACTATGGCTACACCTTC
abundance: -
d_gene: -
j_gene: TRBJ1-2
v_gene: TRBV2

CDR3aa: CSVEGFGKNIQYF
CDR3nt: TGCAGCGTTGAGGGGTTCGGCAAAAACATTCAGTACTTC
abundance: -
d_gene: -
j_gene: TRBJ2-4
v_gene: TRBV29-1

CDR3aa: CSVAGGEGYGYTF
CDR3nt: TGCAGCGTTGCGGGCGGGGAGGGGTATGGCTACACCTTC
abundance: -
d_gene: -
j_gene: TRBJ1-2
v_gene: TRBV29-1

CDR3aa: CSASLGLAGGSFDETQYF
CDR3nt: TGCAGTGCTAGTTTGGGACTAGCGGGAGGGTCCTTTGACGAGACCCAGTACTTC
abundance: -
d_gene: TRBD2
j_gene: TRBJ2-5
v_gene: TRBV20-1

CDR3aa: CSVGDGYEQYF
CDR3nt: TGCAGCGTTGGGGACGGCTACGAGCAGTACTTC
abundance: -
d_gene: -
j_gene: TRBJ2-7
v_gene: TRBV29-1

CDR3aa: CAISAKQGRETQYF
CDR3nt: TGTGCCATCAGTGCTAAACAGGGAAGAGAGACCCAGTACTTC
abundance: -
d_gene: -
j_gene: TRBJ2-5
v_gene: TRBV10-3

CDR3aa: CSVRGRFQETQYF
CDR3nt: TGCAGCGTCCGGGGACGGTTCCAAGAGACCCAGTACTTC
abundance: -
d_gene: -
j_gene: TRBJ2-5
v_gene: TRBV29-1

CDR3aa: CASSSNLAGDGEQYF
CDR3nt: TGCGCCAGCAGCTCCAACCTAGCGGGAGATGGAGAGCAGTACTTC
abundance: -
d_gene: TRBD2
j_gene: TRBJ2-7
v_gene: TRBV5-1

CDR3aa: CAIGRAGGKDNEQFF
CDR3nt: TGTGCCATCGGAAGGGCGGGAGGGAAGGACAATGAGCAGTTCTTC
abundance: -
d_gene: TRBD2
j_gene: TRBJ2-1
v_gene: TRBV10-3

CDR3aa: CASSFGTGGIEAFF
CDR3nt: TGTGCCAGCAGCTTTGGGACAGGGGGAATTGAAGCTTTCTTT
abundance: -
d_gene: TRBD1
j_gene: TRBJ1-1
v_gene: TRBV11-2

CDR3aa: CSVLGYGNQPQHF
CDR3nt: TGCAGTGTCTTAGGGTATGGCAATCAGCCCCAGCATTTT
abundance: -
d_gene: -
j_gene: TRBJ1-5
v_gene: TRBV20-1

CDR3aa: CASSPFGTEAFF
CDR3nt: TGTGCCAGTAGCCCCTTTGGCACTGAAGCTTTCTTT
abundance: -
d_gene: -
j_gene: TRBJ1-1
v_gene: TRBV19

CDR3aa: CATSRDALGYEQYF
CDR3nt: TGTGCCACCAGCAGAGATGCGCTTGGCTACGAGCAGTACTTC
abundance: -
d_gene: -
j_gene: TRBJ2-7
v_gene: TRBV15

CDR3aa: CASSLVGTHEQYF
CDR3nt: TGTGCCAGCTCATTAGTAGGCACCCACGAGCAGTACTTC
abundance: -
d_gene: -
j_gene: TRBJ2-7
v_gene: TRBV18

CDR3aa: CASTEGHAPLGGYTF
CDR3nt: TGTGCCAGCACGGAAGGGCACGCACCCTTGGGGGGCTACACCTTC
abundance: once
d_gene: -
j_gene: TRBJ1-2
v_gene: TRBV7-3

CDR3aa: CSAATSGTTQSTEQYF
CDR3nt: TGCAGCGCCGCGACTAGCGGGACCACTCAGTCTACCGAGCAGTACTTC
abundance: -
d_gene: TRBD2
j_gene: TRBJ2-7
v_gene: TRBV29-1

CDR3aa: CATSRAYDEQFF
CDR3nt: TGTGCCACCAGCAGAGCGTATGATGAGCAGTTCTTC
abundance: -
d_gene: -
j_gene: TRBJ2-1
v_gene: TRBV15

CDR3aa: CSARDESNARGYYGYTF
CDR3nt: TGCAGTGCTAGAGACGAAAGCAACGCTCGTGGGTACTATGGCTACACCTTC
abundance: once
d_gene: -
j_gene: TRBJ1-2
v_gene: TRBV20-1

CDR3aa: CASSYVWGGDSGANVLTF
CDR3nt: TGTGCCAGCAGTTACGTGTGGGGAGGAGACTCTGGGGCCAACGTCCTGACTTTC
abundance: once
d_gene: -
j_gene: TRBJ2-6
v_gene: TRBV6-5

CDR3aa: CAWSSGEKLFF
CDR3nt: TGTGCCTGGAGTTCAGGGGAAAAACTGTTTTTT
abundance: -
d_gene: -
j_gene: TRBJ1-4
v_gene: TRBV30

CDR3aa: CASTGQYGNTIYF
CDR3nt: TGTGCCAGCACCGGACAGTATGGAAACACCATATATTTT
abundance: -
d_gene: -
j_gene: TRBJ1-3
v_gene: TRBV7-2

CDR3aa: CSVAAGTSTDTQYF
CDR3nt: TGCAGCGTTGCTGCGGGGACTAGCACAGATACGCAGTATTTT
abundance: -
d_gene: -
j_gene: TRBJ2-3
v_gene: TRBV29-1

CDR3aa: CASSPGGGQLTEAFF
CDR3nt: TGCGCCAGCAGCCCCGGTGGGGGGCAGCTCACTGAAGCTTTCTTT
abundance: once
d_gene: -
j_gene: TRBJ1-1
v_gene: TRBV5-1

CDR3aa: CASSLGLAPHQETQYF
CDR3nt: TGTGCTAGCAGCTTGGGGCTAGCTCCCCACCAAGAGACCCAGTACTTC
abundance: -
d_gene: -
j_gene: TRBJ2-5
v_gene: TRBV7-7

CDR3aa: CATSSPAGGHEQYF
CDR3nt: TGTGCCACCTCCTCACCGGCAGGTGGCCACGAGCAGTACTTC
abundance: -
d_gene: -
j_gene: TRBJ2-7
v_gene: TRBV15

CDR3aa: CASSRGNDQPQHF
CDR3nt: TGTGCCAGCTCACGGGGGAACGATCAGCCCCAGCATTTT
abundance: -
d_gene: -
j_gene: TRBJ1-5
v_gene: TRBV18

CDR3aa: CASSSRVGVNTEAFF
CDR3nt: TGTGCCAGCAGCAGCAGGGTGGGGGTGAACACTGAAGCTTTCTTT
abundance: -
d_gene: -
j_gene: TRBJ1-1
v_gene: TRBV11-1

CDR3aa: CASSENTGELFF
CDR3nt: TGTGCCAGCAGTGAGAACACCGGGGAGCTGTTTTTT
abundance: few
d_gene: -
j_gene: TRBJ2-2
v_gene: TRBV25-1

CDR3aa: CASSPLTSGRGETQYF
CDR3nt: TGTGCCAGCAGCCCACTAACTAGCGGTCGGGGAGAGACCCAGTACTTC
abundance: -
d_gene: TRBD2
j_gene: TRBJ2-5
v_gene: TRBV7-9

CDR3aa: CASSIGHGTGLPSYNEQFF
CDR3nt: TGTGCCAGTAGTATAGGCCACGGGACAGGGTTACCCTCCTACAATGAGCAGTTCTTC
abundance: -
d_gene: TRBD1
j_gene: TRBJ2-1
v_gene: TRBV19

CDR3aa: CASSLGSQTGHEQYF
CDR3nt: TGTGCCAGCAGCTTAGGTTCCCAGACAGGCCACGAGCAGTACTTC
abundance: -
d_gene: -
j_gene: TRBJ2-7
v_gene: TRBV13

CDR3aa: CASSPKRTASNQPQHF
CDR3nt: TGTGCCAGCTCACCAAAACGGACAGCTAGCAATCAGCCCCAGCATTTT
abundance: once
d_gene: -
j_gene: TRBJ1-5
v_gene: TRBV18

CDR3aa: CASSEYGAATEAFF
CDR3nt: TGTGCCAGCAGTGAATATGGAGCGGCCACTGAAGCTTTCTTT
abundance: -
d_gene: -
j_gene: TRBJ1-1
v_gene: TRBV25-1

CDR3aa: CASSSGGPVYEQYF
CDR3nt: TGTGCCAGCAGTTCCGGGGGGCCTGTCTACGAGCAGTACTTC
abundance: -
d_gene: -
j_gene: TRBJ2-7
v_gene: TRBV28

CDR3aa: CASSEAREYNEQFF
CDR3nt: TGTGCCAGCAGCGAAGCGCGGGAGTACAATGAGCAGTTCTTC
abundance: -
d_gene: TRBD2
j_gene: TRBJ2-1
v_gene: TRBV9

CDR3aa: CASIPDRGNEQFF
CDR3nt: TGTGCCAGCATACCGGACAGGGGAAATGAGCAGTTCTTC
abundance: -
d_gene: TRBD1
j_gene: TRBJ2-1
v_gene: TRBV28

CDR3aa: CSGGQGYGGYTF
CDR3nt: TGCAGCGGAGGACAGGGATACGGGGGCTACACCTTC
abundance: once
d_gene: TRBD1
j_gene: TRBJ1-2
v_gene: TRBV29-1

CDR3aa: CASSALVTGKGDNEQFF
CDR3nt: TGTGCCAGCAGCGCTTTAGTGACAGGGAAAGGGGACAATGAGCAGTTCTTC
abundance: -
d_gene: TRBD1
j_gene: TRBJ2-1
v_gene: TRBV11-1

CDR3aa: CASSHQTGGSEAFF
CDR3nt: TGTGCCAGCAGCCACCAGACAGGGGGTTCTGAAGCTTTCTTT
abundance: -
d_gene: TRBD1
j_gene: TRBJ1-1
v_gene: TRBV7-2

CDR3aa: CASSLQGVTDTQYF
CDR3nt: TGCGCCAGCAGCTTACAGGGCGTCACAGATACGCAGTATTTT
abundance: -
d_gene: -
j_gene: TRBJ2-3
v_gene: TRBV5-1

CDR3aa: CSAALGRPDGYTF
CDR3nt: TGCAGTGCTGCATTAGGACGACCAGATGGCTACACCTTC
abundance: -
d_gene: -
j_gene: TRBJ1-2
v_gene: TRBV20-1

CDR3aa: CASSYIGGQGGEQYF
CDR3nt: TGTGCCAGCAGCTACATCGGAGGACAGGGGGGCGAGCAGTACTTC
abundance: -
d_gene: TRBD1
j_gene: TRBJ2-7
v_gene: TRBV14

CDR3aa: CASSVSDQPQHF
CDR3nt: TGTGCCAGCAGCGTCAGTGATCAGCCCCAGCATTTT
abundance: -
d_gene: -
j_gene: TRBJ1-5
v_gene: TRBV5-6

CDR3aa: CASRPTGGSGNQPQHF
CDR3nt: TGTGCCAGCCGACCAACAGGGGGCTCTGGCAATCAGCCCCAGCATTTT
abundance: -
d_gene: TRBD1
j_gene: TRBJ1-5
v_gene: TRBV7-2

CDR3aa: CAWSVRSGQPQHF
CDR3nt: TGTGCCTGGAGTGTTCGTTCCGGGCAGCCCCAGCATTTT
abundance: -
d_gene: -
j_gene: TRBJ1-5
v_gene: TRBV30

CDR3aa: CSAVRDSGTEAFF
CDR3nt: TGCAGTGCTGTCCGGGACAGTGGGACTGAAGCTTTCTTT
abundance: once
d_gene: TRBD1
j_gene: TRBJ1-1
v_gene: TRBV20-1

CDR3aa: CASSLTDRGYGYTF
CDR3nt: TGTGCCAGCAGCTTGACCGACCGAGGCTATGGCTACACCTTC
abundance: -
d_gene: -
j_gene: TRBJ1-2
v_gene: TRBV11-2

CDR3aa: CSVVGTVLNTEAFF
CDR3nt: TGCAGCGTTGTAGGGACGGTACTGAACACTGAAGCTTTCTTT
abundance: -
d_gene: -
j_gene: TRBJ1-1
v_gene: TRBV29-1

CDR3aa: CSVGRQGDTGELFF
CDR3nt: TGCAGCGTTGGCCGGCAGGGGGACACCGGGGAGCTGTTTTTT
abundance: once
d_gene: TRBD1
j_gene: TRBJ2-2
v_gene: TRBV29-1

CDR3aa: CSVDVAVGANYNEQFF
CDR3nt: TGCAGCGTTGATGTGGCAGTAGGGGCTAATTACAATGAGCAGTTCTTC
abundance: -
d_gene: -
j_gene: TRBJ2-1
v_gene: TRBV29-1

CDR3aa: CASSGSQVYEQYF
CDR3nt: TGTGCCAGCAGTGGAAGTCAGGTCTACGAGCAGTACTTC
abundance: -
d_gene: -
j_gene: TRBJ2-7
v_gene: TRBV25-1

CDR3aa: CSVQRGREQYF
CDR3nt: TGCAGCGTTCAGCGAGGGCGCGAGCAGTACTTC
abundance: -
d_gene: -
j_gene: TRBJ2-7
v_gene: TRBV29-1

CDR3aa: CASSLGPGVEQYF
CDR3nt: TGTGCCAGCAGTTTAGGTCCGGGGGTCGAGCAGTACTTC
abundance: -
d_gene: -
j_gene: TRBJ2-7
v_gene: TRBV12-3/TRBV12-4

CDR3aa: CAWSVSLEIFPNEKLFF
CDR3nt: TGTGCCTGGAGTGTAAGCCTCGAGATATTCCCCAATGAAAAACTGTTTTTT
abundance: -
d_gene: -
j_gene: TRBJ1-4
v_gene: TRBV30

CDR3aa: CSAPTSGTNNEQFF
CDR3nt: TGCAGTGCTCCCACTAGCGGGACAAACAATGAGCAGTTCTTC
abundance: once
d_gene: TRBD2
j_gene: TRBJ2-1
v_gene: TRBV20-1